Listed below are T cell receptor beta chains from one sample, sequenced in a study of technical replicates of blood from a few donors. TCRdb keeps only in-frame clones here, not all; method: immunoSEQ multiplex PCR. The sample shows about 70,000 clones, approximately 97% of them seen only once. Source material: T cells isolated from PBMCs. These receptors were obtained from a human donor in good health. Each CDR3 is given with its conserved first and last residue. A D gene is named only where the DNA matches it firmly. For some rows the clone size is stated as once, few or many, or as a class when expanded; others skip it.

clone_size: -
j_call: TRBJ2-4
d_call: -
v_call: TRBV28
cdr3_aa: CASSTLGLAFVKNIQYF
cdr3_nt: TGTGCCAGCAGTACCCTAGGGCTAGCGTTTGTCAAAAACATTCAGTACTTC

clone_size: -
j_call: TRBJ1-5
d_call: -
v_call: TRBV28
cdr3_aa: CASRTSEGTQPQHF
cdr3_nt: TGTGCCAGCAGAACTTCGGAGGGTACGCAGCCCCAGCATTTT

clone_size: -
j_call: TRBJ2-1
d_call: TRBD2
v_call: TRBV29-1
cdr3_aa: CSAGGLAGSSSYNEQFF
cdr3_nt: TGCAGCGCCGGGGGCCTAGCGGGGTCGAGCTCCTACAATGAGCAGTTCTTC

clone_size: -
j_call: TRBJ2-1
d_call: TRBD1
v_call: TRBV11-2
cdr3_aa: CASSVGTGSQNEQFF
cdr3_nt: TGTGCCAGCAGCGTTGGGACAGGGTCGCAGAATGAGCAGTTCTTC

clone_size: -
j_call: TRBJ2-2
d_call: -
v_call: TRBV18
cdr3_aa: CASSPLPGELFF
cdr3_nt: TGTGCCAGCTCACCTCTCCCCGGGGAGCTGTTTTTT

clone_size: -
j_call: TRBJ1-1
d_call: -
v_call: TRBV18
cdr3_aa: CASSPRQGNTEAFF
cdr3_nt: TGTGCCAGCTCACCACGCCAGGGGAACACTGAAGCTTTCTTT

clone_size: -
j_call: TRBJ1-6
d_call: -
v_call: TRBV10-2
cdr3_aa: CASSDPRISYNSPLHF
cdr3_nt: TGCGCCAGCAGTGACCCGAGAATTTCCTATAATTCACCCCTCCACTTT

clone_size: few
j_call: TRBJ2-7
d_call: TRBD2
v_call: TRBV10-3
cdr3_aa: CAIRGLAGVDEQYF
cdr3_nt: TGTGCCATCAGAGGACTAGCGGGAGTAGACGAGCAGTACTTC

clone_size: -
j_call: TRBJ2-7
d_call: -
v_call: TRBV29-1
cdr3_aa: CSVETGESTYEQYF
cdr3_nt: TGCAGCGTTGAAACGGGGGAGAGCACCTACGAGCAGTACTTC

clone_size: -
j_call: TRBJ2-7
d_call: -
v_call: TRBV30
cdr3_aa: CAWSYSAYEQYF
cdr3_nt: TGTGCCTGGAGTTACTCCGCCTACGAGCAGTACTTC

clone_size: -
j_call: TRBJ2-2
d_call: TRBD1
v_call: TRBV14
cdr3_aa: CASSQDLFGRTGPNGELFF
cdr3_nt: TGTGCCAGCAGCCAAGATTTATTCGGGCGGACAGGCCCGAACGGGGAGCTGTTTTTT

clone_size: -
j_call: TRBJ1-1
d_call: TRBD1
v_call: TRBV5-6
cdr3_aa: CASSSQIGTDTEAFF
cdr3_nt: TGTGCCAGCAGCTCTCAAATAGGGACAGACACTGAAGCTTTCTTT

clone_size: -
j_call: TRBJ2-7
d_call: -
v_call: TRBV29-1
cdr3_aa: CSVIWQNSYEQYF
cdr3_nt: TGCAGCGTTATTTGGCAGAACTCCTACGAGCAGTACTTC

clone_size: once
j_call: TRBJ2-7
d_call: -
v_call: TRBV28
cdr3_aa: CASSSGQLSYEQYF
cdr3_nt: TGTGCCAGCAGTTCCGGACAGCTCTCCTACGAGCAGTACTTC

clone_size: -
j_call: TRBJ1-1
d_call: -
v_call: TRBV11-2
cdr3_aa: CASISYVGRYTEAFF
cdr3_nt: TGTGCCAGCATCAGTTACGTAGGGAGGTACACTGAAGCTTTCTTT

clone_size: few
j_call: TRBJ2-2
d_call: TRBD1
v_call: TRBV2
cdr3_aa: CASIGQGGNTGELFF
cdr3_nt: TGTGCCAGCATCGGACAGGGGGGGAACACCGGGGAGCTGTTTTTT

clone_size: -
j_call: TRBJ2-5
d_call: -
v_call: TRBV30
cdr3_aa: CAWGASGVGGTQYF
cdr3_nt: TGTGCCTGGGGGGCGTCTGGGGTGGGGGGGACCCAGTACTTC

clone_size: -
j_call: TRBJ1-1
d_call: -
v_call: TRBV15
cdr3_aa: CATSSRDSTEAFF
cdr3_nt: TGTGCCACCAGCAGCCGCGACAGTACTGAAGCTTTCTTT

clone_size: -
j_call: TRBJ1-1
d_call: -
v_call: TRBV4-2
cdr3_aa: CASSQGMTVNTEAFF
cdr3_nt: TGTGCCAGCAGCCAAGGCATGACAGTGAACACTGAAGCTTTCTTT

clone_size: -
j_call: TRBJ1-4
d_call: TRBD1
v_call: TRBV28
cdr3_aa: CASSFGTEDEKLFF
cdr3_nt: TGTGCCAGCAGTTTTGGGACAGAGGATGAAAAACTGTTTTTT

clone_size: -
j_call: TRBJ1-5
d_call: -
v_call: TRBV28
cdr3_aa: CASSIYRARALNQPQHF
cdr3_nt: TGTGCCAGCAGTATCTATCGAGCCAGGGCTCTCAATCAGCCCCAGCATTTT

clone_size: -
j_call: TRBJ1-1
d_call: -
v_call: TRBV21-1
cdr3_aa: CASSKRPTFTGRVCTEAFF
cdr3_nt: TGTGCCAGCAGCAAACGGCCAACGTTTACAGGGAGGGTGTGCACTGAAGCTTTCTTT

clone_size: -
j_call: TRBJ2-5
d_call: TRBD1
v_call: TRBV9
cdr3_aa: CASSSRTGQETQYF
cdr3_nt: TGTGCCAGCAGCTCCCGGACAGGGCAAGAGACCCAGTACTTC

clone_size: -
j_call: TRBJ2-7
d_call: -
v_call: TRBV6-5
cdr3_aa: CASNPPGETYEQYF
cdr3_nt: TGTGCCAGCAACCCCCCGGGGGAGACCTACGAGCAGTACTTC

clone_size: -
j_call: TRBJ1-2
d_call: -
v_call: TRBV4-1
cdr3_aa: CASSQLRLVNYGYTF
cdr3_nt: TGCGCCAGCAGCCAACTCAGGTTGGTTAACTATGGCTACACCTTC

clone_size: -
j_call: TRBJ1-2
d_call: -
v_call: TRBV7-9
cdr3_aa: CASSLASDTESTF
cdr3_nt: TGTGCCAGCAGCTTAGCGAGTGATACGGAGAGCACCTTC

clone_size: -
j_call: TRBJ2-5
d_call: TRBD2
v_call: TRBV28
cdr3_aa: CASSIIKTSSEETQYF
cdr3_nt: TGTGCCAGCAGTATCATTAAGACTAGCTCAGAAGAGACCCAGTACTTC

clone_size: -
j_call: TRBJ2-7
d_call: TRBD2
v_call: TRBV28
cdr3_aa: CASRMTSGSYEQYF
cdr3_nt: TGTGCCAGCAGGATGACTAGCGGGAGCTACGAGCAGTACTTC

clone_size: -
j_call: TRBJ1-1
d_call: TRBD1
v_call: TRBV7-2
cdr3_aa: CASSLPGQAVIGVTEAFF
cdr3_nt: TGTGCCAGCAGCTTACCGGGACAGGCTGTCATCGGTGTCACTGAAGCTTTCTTT

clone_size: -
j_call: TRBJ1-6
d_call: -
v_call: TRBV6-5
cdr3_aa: CASSLSPIGNSPLHF
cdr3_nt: TGTGCCAGCAGTTTGTCCCCCATCGGTAATTCACCCCTCCACTTT

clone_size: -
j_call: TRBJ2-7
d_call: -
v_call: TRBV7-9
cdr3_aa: CASSLSYEQYF
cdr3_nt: TGTGCCAGCAGCCTATCCTACGAGCAGTACTTC

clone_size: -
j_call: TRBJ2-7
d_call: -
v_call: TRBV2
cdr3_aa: CASSPSRPYEQYF
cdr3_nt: TGTGCCAGCAGTCCTTCGAGGCCCTACGAGCAGTACTTC

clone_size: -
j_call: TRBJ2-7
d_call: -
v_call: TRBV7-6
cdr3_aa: CASSFRGGYEQYF
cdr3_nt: TGTGCCAGCAGCTTTAGGGGGGGTTACGAGCAGTACTTC

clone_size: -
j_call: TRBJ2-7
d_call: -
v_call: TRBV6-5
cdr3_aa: CASSRQETYEQYF
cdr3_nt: TGTGCCAGCAGTAGACAGGAAACCTACGAGCAGTACTTC

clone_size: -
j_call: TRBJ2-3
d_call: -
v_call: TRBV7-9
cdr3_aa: CASSRKGGTDTQYF
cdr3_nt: TGTGCCAGCAGCCGAAAAGGGGGCACAGATACGCAGTATTTT

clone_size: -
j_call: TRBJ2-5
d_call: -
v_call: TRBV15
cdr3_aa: CATSRDGGPGDF
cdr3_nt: TGTGCCACCAGCAGAGATGGGGGACCGGGAGACTTC

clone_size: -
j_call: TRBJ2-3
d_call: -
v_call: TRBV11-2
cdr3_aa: CASSLEGQYTDTQYF
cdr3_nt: TGTGCCAGCAGCTTAGAGGGGCAGTACACAGATACGCAGTATTTT

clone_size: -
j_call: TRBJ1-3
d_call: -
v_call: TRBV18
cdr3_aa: CASSDRKDSGNTIYF
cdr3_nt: TGTGCCAGCTCCGACAGGAAGGACTCTGGAAACACCATATATTTT

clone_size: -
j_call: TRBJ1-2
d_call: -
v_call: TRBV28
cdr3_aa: CASSLSSYGYTF
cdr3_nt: TGTGCCAGCAGTTTATCATCCTATGGCTACACCTTC

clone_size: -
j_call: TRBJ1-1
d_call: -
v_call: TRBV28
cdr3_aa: CASSVRVGTEAFF
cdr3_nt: TGTGCCAGCAGTGTCAGGGTCGGCACTGAAGCTTTCTTT

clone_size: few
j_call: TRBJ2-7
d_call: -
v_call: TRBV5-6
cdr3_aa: CASSLGLEQYF
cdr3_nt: TGTGCCAGCAGCTTGGGTCTCGAGCAGTACTTC

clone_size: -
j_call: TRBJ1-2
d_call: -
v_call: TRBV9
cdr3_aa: CASSVGREKWIGNYGYTF
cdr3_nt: TGTGCCAGCAGCGTAGGTCGGGAAAAGTGGATTGGTAACTATGGCTACACCTTC

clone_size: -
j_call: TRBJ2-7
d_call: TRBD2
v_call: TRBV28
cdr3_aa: CASTPAGTTYEQYF
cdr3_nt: TGTGCCAGCACCCCCGCCGGGACTACCTACGAGCAGTACTTC

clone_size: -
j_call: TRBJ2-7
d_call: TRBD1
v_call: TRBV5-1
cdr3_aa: CASSTRQGADYEQYF
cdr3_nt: TGCGCCAGCAGCACTCGACAGGGGGCGGACTACGAGCAGTACTTC

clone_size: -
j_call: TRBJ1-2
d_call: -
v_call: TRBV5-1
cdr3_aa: CASSLTQTTNYGYTF
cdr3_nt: TGCGCCAGCAGCTTGACACAGACTACTAACTATGGCTACACCTTC